The T cell receptor (beta chain) described here comes from a study of blood T cell repertoires in COVID-19. The repertoire was sequenced with immunoSEQ multiplex PCR; TCRdb's copy has only in-frame clones and lacks some. The sample consists of approximately 220,000 clones, 88% of them appearing once. The germline CDR1 and CDR2 sequences are SSHAT and FNYEAQ (reference sequence). V dropped 1 base and J dropped 1; count of bases not matched to a gene: 1. The CDR3 has 15 amino acids. Source material: PBMCs or T cells enriched from blood (not recorded which). The chain is built from TRBV7-7 and TRBJ2-3; 8 positions match TRBD2. The sequence was obtained from a woman aged 25 to 45 who had recovered from COVID-19. The CDR3 nucleotides read TGTGCCAGCAGCTTAGGAGCGGGGGGCACAGATACGCAGTATTTT. Amino acid sequence: CASSLGAGGTDTQYF.